This T cell receptor (beta chain) derives from a study of cytomegalovirus exposure and HLA in healthy donors. Notes on the study in general: The dataset shows that most TCR sequences were rare, while some public TCRs occurred in many donors.

This clone was detected only once. Its antigen is unidentified. The CDR3 extends over 11 amino acids. The germline gives CDR1 LNHDA, CDR2 SQIVND (reference sequence). Trimming took 2 bases from V and 9 from J, leaving 7 bases between them. With 60 Vbeta and 13 Jbeta primers, the PCR was carried out. Data came from immunoSEQ multiplex PCR; TCRdb stores just in-frame clones and leaves some out. The table has under 200,000 clones, 60% to 80% seen once. The J gene is TRBJ1-2, the V gene TRBV19; possible D gene TRBD1, 5 bases. The TCR originated in a woman between 40 and 55 years old in good health and CMV-seropositive. Sequenced: PBMCs. CDR3 residues: CASSIQGSYTF. CDR3 sequence (DNA): TGTGCCAGTAGTATACAGGGAAGCTACACCTTC.